Included here is one T cell receptor (beta chain) sequence, with context. CDR3 length equals 16 residues. The J segment lost 5 bases and the V segment lost 9 bases, leaving 14 bases of the junction unmatched. Germline V gene data show CDR1 as SGHNT and CDR2 as YYREEE (reference sequence). The method was immunoSEQ multiplex PCR; TCRdb's version includes in-frame clones alone and lacks a portion of them. The sample has 50,000 or so clones; roughly 80% are singletons. This sample is drawn from a study of a mutant IDH1 vaccine in newly diagnosed glioma. Study summary: The treated group averaged approximately 42 years old and was around 62% male, roughly 38% female.

Time point meaning: baseline, week 1 (first vaccination visit). Treatment: pre-vaccination baseline after standard-of-care therapy. Astrocytomas that were new, WHO grade 3 or 4, IDH1-mutant and ATRX-lost were present in the donors. The receptor was isolated from a man between 18 and 29 years old with glioma. The rearrangement links TRBV5-4 to TRBJ1-1; TRBD1 agrees at 12 bases. The specimen comprised PBMCs, sampled from a glioma patient treated with radiotherapy, temozolomide or both. The CDR3 nucleotides read TGTGCCACTTCCTCGGGACAGGGGGCGGGGTGGACTGAAGCTTTCTTT. As protein: CATSSGQGAGWTEAFF.